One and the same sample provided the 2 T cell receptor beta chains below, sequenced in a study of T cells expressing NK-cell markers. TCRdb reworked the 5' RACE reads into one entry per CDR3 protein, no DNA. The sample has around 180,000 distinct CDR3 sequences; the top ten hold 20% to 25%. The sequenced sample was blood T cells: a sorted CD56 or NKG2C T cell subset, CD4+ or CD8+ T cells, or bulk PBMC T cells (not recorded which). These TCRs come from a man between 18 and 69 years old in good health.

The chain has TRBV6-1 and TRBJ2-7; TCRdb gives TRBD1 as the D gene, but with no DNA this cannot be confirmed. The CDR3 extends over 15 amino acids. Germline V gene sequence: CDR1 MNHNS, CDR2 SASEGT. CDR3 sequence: CASSAHVGADYEQYF.

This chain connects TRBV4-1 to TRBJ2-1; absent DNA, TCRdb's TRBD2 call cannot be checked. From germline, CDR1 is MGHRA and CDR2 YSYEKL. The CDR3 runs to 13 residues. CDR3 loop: CASSQVSGTGQFF.